This is a list of T cell receptor beta chains from one sample in a study of T cell responses to AZD1222 COVID-19 vaccine. Profiled with immunoSEQ multiplex PCR; TCRdb holds only in-frame clones, not every one. The table shows 100,000 to 140,000 clones, with around 90% occurring only once. The sequences come from peripheral blood, collected 28 days after the second AZD1222 dose. Receptors were obtained from an adult who received the AZD1222 COVID-19 vaccine. The CDR3 runs from the conserved cysteine through the conserved F or W. D genes are given only for firm matches. Only part of the rows carry a size: once, few, many, or a class if the clone is expanded.

J: TRBJ2-5
size: few
V: TRBV3-1/TRBV3-2
D: TRBD2
CDR3: CASNRAGASQETQYF
DNA: TGTGCCAGCAACCGAGCGGGGGCCTCCCAAGAGACCCAGTACTTC

J: TRBJ2-5
size: -
V: TRBV7-8
D: -
CDR3: CASNPGPGTQYF
DNA: TGTGCCAGCAACCCCGGCCCGGGGACCCAGTACTTC

J: TRBJ1-5
size: -
V: TRBV19
D: -
CDR3: CASSIQFPGLDQPQHF
DNA: TGTGCCAGTAGTATCCAGTTTCCGGGATTGGATCAGCCCCAGCATTTT

J: TRBJ2-5
size: -
V: TRBV29-1
D: -
CDR3: CSVEDALATGETQYF
DNA: TGCAGCGTTGAAGATGCGCTAGCTACTGGTGAGACCCAGTACTTC

J: TRBJ2-7
size: -
V: TRBV19
D: -
CDR3: CASSIRDRPAYEQYF
DNA: TGTGCCAGTAGTATACGGGACCGGCCGGCCTACGAGCAGTACTTC

J: TRBJ1-2
size: -
V: TRBV19
D: TRBD1
CDR3: CASSPRSGTGNYGYTF
DNA: TGTGCCAGTAGTCCTCGTTCCGGGACAGGGAACTATGGCTACACCTTC

J: TRBJ1-1
size: -
V: TRBV28
D: -
CDR3: CASGGWEEANTEAFF
DNA: TGTGCCAGCGGGGGGTGGGAGGAGGCGAACACTGAAGCTTTCTTT

J: TRBJ1-1
size: -
V: TRBV6-2/TRBV6-3
D: -
CDR3: CASSFRWGSSHTEAFF
DNA: TGTGCCAGCAGCTTCCGATGGGGATCCTCCCACACTGAAGCTTTCTTT

J: TRBJ1-5
size: -
V: TRBV30
D: -
CDR3: CAWSPLSGNQPQHF
DNA: TGTGCCTGGAGCCCCCTCTCAGGCAATCAGCCCCAGCATTTT

J: TRBJ2-2
size: few
V: TRBV7-3
D: -
CDR3: CASSSTPNTGELFF
DNA: TGTGCCAGCAGCTCCACCCCGAACACCGGGGAGCTGTTTTTT

J: TRBJ2-3
size: -
V: TRBV27
D: -
CDR3: CASSSLAADTQYF
DNA: TGTGCCAGCAGTTCACTAGCAGCCGATACGCAGTATTTT

J: TRBJ1-5
size: -
V: TRBV2
D: -
CDR3: CASSEGRDKNQPQHF
DNA: TGTGCCAGCAGTGAGGGTAGGGATAAAAATCAGCCCCAGCATTTT

J: TRBJ1-6
size: -
V: TRBV5-4
D: TRBD1
CDR3: CASSFERGLSPLHF
DNA: TGTGCCAGCAGCTTCGAGAGGGGGCTTTCACCCCTCCACTTT

J: TRBJ1-3
size: -
V: TRBV2
D: -
CDR3: CASSEMDSSGNTIYF
DNA: TGTGCCAGCAGTGAAATGGACAGCTCTGGAAACACCATATATTTT

J: TRBJ2-2
size: -
V: TRBV5-1
D: -
CDR3: CASSLGPGTTTGELFF
DNA: TGCGCCAGCAGCTTGGGTCCAGGGACAACCACCGGGGAGCTGTTTTTT

J: TRBJ1-2
size: -
V: TRBV20-1
D: -
CDR3: CSTYHGGYTF
DNA: TGCAGTACATACCACGGTGGCTACACCTTC

J: TRBJ1-6
size: -
V: TRBV6-5
D: -
CDR3: CASRPGESPLHF
DNA: TGTGCCAGCCGCCCTGGGGAATCACCCCTCCACTTT

J: TRBJ1-4
size: -
V: TRBV28
D: -
CDR3: CASISQGTTNEKLFF
DNA: TGTGCCAGCATAAGTCAGGGGACAACTAATGAAAAACTGTTTTTT

J: TRBJ1-5
size: -
V: TRBV5-1
D: -
CDR3: CASSETTGQPQHF
DNA: TGCGCCAGCAGCGAAACTACAGGTCAGCCCCAGCATTTT

J: TRBJ1-4
size: -
V: TRBV9
D: -
CDR3: CASSVDPRSEKLFF
DNA: TGTGCCAGCAGCGTAGACCCGAGGAGTGAAAAACTGTTTTTT

J: TRBJ1-1
size: -
V: TRBV5-1
D: -
CDR3: CASSWEGDTEAFF
DNA: TGCGCCAGCAGCTGGGAAGGGGACACTGAAGCTTTCTTT

J: TRBJ2-1
size: -
V: TRBV4-3
D: -
CDR3: CASSHSRASSYNEQFF
DNA: TGCGCCAGCAGCCATTCCAGGGCAAGCTCCTACAATGAGCAGTTCTTC

J: TRBJ1-2
size: -
V: TRBV19
D: TRBD1
CDR3: CASSTSPTGYHGYTF
DNA: TGTGCCAGTAGTACCTCCCCGACAGGGTACCATGGCTACACCTTC

J: TRBJ1-1
size: -
V: TRBV29-1
D: -
CDR3: CSVEVSRGTEAFF
DNA: TGCAGCGTTGAGGTGTCTAGGGGCACTGAAGCTTTCTTT

J: TRBJ2-7
size: -
V: TRBV7-3
D: TRBD2
CDR3: CASSLTSLAGPAEQYF
DNA: TGTGCCAGCAGCTTAACGAGCCTAGCGGGCCCCGCCGAGCAGTACTTC

J: TRBJ1-4
size: -
V: TRBV4-1
D: -
CDR3: CASSQGGMNGEKLFF
DNA: TGCGCCAGCAGCCAGGGGGGGATGAATGGAGAAAAACTGTTTTTT

J: TRBJ2-3
size: -
V: TRBV5-6
D: -
CDR3: CASSLDGSTQYF
DNA: TGTGCCAGCAGCTTGGACGGGTCTACGCAGTATTTT

J: TRBJ2-3
size: -
V: TRBV24-1
D: -
CDR3: CATSEAARTDTQYF
DNA: TGTGCCACCAGTGAAGCGGCTCGCACAGATACGCAGTATTTT

J: TRBJ1-5
size: -
V: TRBV19
D: -
CDR3: CASSPGQLDQPQHF
DNA: TGTGCCAGTAGTCCCGGACAGTTAGATCAGCCCCAGCATTTT

J: TRBJ1-1
size: few
V: TRBV3-1/TRBV3-2
D: -
CDR3: CASSQEYVQGGAFF
DNA: TGTGCCAGCAGCCAAGAATACGTCCAGGGTGGAGCTTTCTTT

J: TRBJ2-5
size: -
V: TRBV5-1
D: -
CDR3: CASSPGQKLYQETQYF
DNA: TGCGCCAGCAGCCCCGGACAGAAGTTGTACCAAGAGACCCAGTACTTC

J: TRBJ1-6
size: -
V: TRBV28
D: TRBD1
CDR3: CASSPSGQGPYNSPLHF
DNA: TGTGCCAGCAGTCCCTCGGGACAGGGACCGTATAATTCACCCCTCCACTTT

J: TRBJ2-2
size: once
V: TRBV6-4
D: -
CDR3: CASSDVAGTGELFF
DNA: TGTGCCAGCAGTGACGTGGCGGGGACGGGGGAGCTGTTTTTT

J: TRBJ2-3
size: -
V: TRBV5-4
D: -
CDR3: CASSLGLGDTQYF
DNA: TGTGCCAGCAGCTTGGGACTGGGAGATACGCAGTATTTT

J: TRBJ2-1
size: -
V: TRBV6-5
D: TRBD1
CDR3: CASEDRAAYNEQFF
DNA: TGTGCCAGCGAGGACAGGGCAGCTTACAATGAGCAGTTCTTC

J: TRBJ2-7
size: -
V: TRBV7-8
D: -
CDR3: CASSLVVGGSYEQYF
DNA: TGTGCCAGCAGCTTAGTTGTGGGGGGCTCCTACGAGCAGTACTTC

J: TRBJ1-3
size: -
V: TRBV19
D: TRBD1
CDR3: CASTTGGSGNTIYF
DNA: TGTGCCAGTACGACAGGGGGCTCTGGAAACACCATATATTTT

J: TRBJ1-2
size: -
V: TRBV2
D: TRBD1
CDR3: CASSQGQYYGYTF
DNA: TGTGCCAGCAGCCAGGGACAGTACTATGGCTACACCTTC

J: TRBJ2-5
size: -
V: TRBV7-2
D: -
CDR3: CASSSPAAQQETQYF
DNA: TGTGCCAGCAGCTCCCCGGCAGCCCAGCAAGAGACCCAGTACTTC

J: TRBJ2-2
size: -
V: TRBV19
D: -
CDR3: CASSIVGVNTGELFF
DNA: TGTGCCAGTAGTATAGTAGGAGTAAACACCGGGGAGCTGTTTTTT

J: TRBJ2-3
size: -
V: TRBV30
D: -
CDR3: CAWSPTGADTQYF
DNA: TGTGCCTGGAGTCCGACAGGTGCAGATACGCAGTATTTT

J: TRBJ1-6
size: once
V: TRBV6-5
D: -
CDR3: CASSSTGRPYNSPLHF
DNA: TGTGCCAGCAGTTCCACAGGGCGCCCCTATAATTCACCCCTCCACTTT

J: TRBJ2-4
size: -
V: TRBV12-3/TRBV12-4
D: TRBD2
CDR3: CASMGGNIQYF
DNA: TGTGCCAGCATGGGGGGGAACATTCAGTACTTC

J: TRBJ2-7
size: once
V: TRBV30
D: TRBD2
CDR3: CAYEQSGGPGEQYF
DNA: TGTGCCTATGAACAGTCGGGGGGGCCGGGGGAGCAGTACTTC

J: TRBJ1-1
size: -
V: TRBV5-4
D: -
CDR3: CASSLTLGGEAFF
DNA: TGTGCCAGCAGCTTGACCTTGGGTGGTGAAGCTTTCTTT

J: TRBJ2-1
size: -
V: TRBV11-2
D: TRBD2
CDR3: CASSLDPGTTVLFF
DNA: TGTGCCAGCAGCTTAGATCCGGGGACTACAGTTCTGTTCTTC

J: TRBJ2-5
size: -
V: TRBV5-8
D: -
CDR3: CASSLRDWYQETQYF
DNA: TGTGCCAGCAGCTTGAGGGACTGGTACCAAGAGACCCAGTACTTC

J: TRBJ1-3
size: -
V: TRBV19
D: -
CDR3: CASSIHPLGNTIYF
DNA: TGTGCCAGTAGTATTCACCCTTTAGGAAACACCATATATTTT